These 30 T cell receptor beta chains were sequenced from one sample in a study of PD-L1 blockade in urothelial cancer. Assay: immunoSEQ multiplex PCR; the TCRdb copy retains only in-frame clones and omits some. The table records 35,000 to 40,000 clones, approximately 86% of them present only once. The time point denotes: peripheral blood 6 weeks after treatment start. The material sequenced was PBMCs, taken around atezolizumab (anti-PD-L1) treatment. These receptor sequences come from a man aged 60 to 69 with urothelial cancer.

The rearrangement joins TRBV11-2 to TRBJ2-7; no reliable D call. The CDR3 length is 13 residues. The V gene lost 1 base and the J gene lost 2 bases, with 6 bases spanning the gap. Germline CDR1 SGHAT, CDR2 FQNNGV. The CDR3 DNA sequence: TGTGCCAGCAGCTTAGTGGAGACCTACGAGCAGTACTTC. Residues: CASSLVETYEQYF. Full variable domain (remainder filled in from reference TRBV11-2 and TRBJ2-7): EAGVAQSPRYKIIEKRQSVAFWCNPISGHATLYWYQQILGQGPKLLIQFQNNGVVDDSQLPKDRFSAERLKGVDSTLKIQPAKLEDSAVYLCASSLVETYEQYFGPGTRLTVT.

This chain links TRBV7-2 with TRBJ2-5; weak D call: TRBD2 (6 bases). Per the germline V gene, CDR1 is SGHTA and CDR2 is FQGNSA. The V gene lost 5 bases and the J gene lost 5 bases, with 15 bases spanning the gap. This CDR3 region has 14 residues. The DNA for the CDR3 is TGTGCCAGCAGCCCCGGGACGGGGAGGGAGACCCAGTACTTC. Residues: CASSPGTGRETQYF.

A few counts support this clone. This sequence joins TRBV7-9 and TRBJ2-5, with a weak D call TRBD2 (6 bases). The V end was cut by 5 bases, the J end by 5 bases, with 15 bases between. CDR3 size: 14 residues. Germline CDR1 reads SEHNR; CDR2 reads FQNEAQ (reference sequence). This CDR3 reads CASSGGRTGETQYF. Here the CDR3 DNA reads TGTGCCAGCAGCGGAGGGCGGACGGGGGAGACCCAGTACTTC. Using reference TRBV7-9 and TRBJ2-5 for the parts outside the CDR3, the full variable domain is DTGVSQNPRHKITKRGQNVTFRCDPISEHNRLYWYRQTLGQGPEFLTYFQNEAQLEKSRLLSDRFSAERPKGSFSTLEIQRTEQGDSAMYLCASSGGRTGETQYFGPGTRLLVL.

The genes are TRBV5-1 and TRBJ2-3, with 9 bases fitting TRBD1. CDR1 is SGHRS, CDR2 YFSETQ, per germline. This CDR3 has 15 amino acids. With V trimmed by 0 bases and J by 6 bases, 5 bases remained unmatched. CDR3 in DNA: TGCGCCAGCAGCTTGGACAGGGGGCCTTGGGATACGCAGTATTTT. This encodes CASSLDRGPWDTQYF.

The chain has TRBV9 and TRBJ2-7, with TRBD1 matching over 7 bases. CDR1 SGDLS and CDR2 YYNGEE come from the germline V gene. The ends lost 0 bases at V and 11 bases at J; junction bases unmatched: 11. The CDR3 extends over 14 amino acids. The CDR3 sequence is CASSVGTRSTGEYF. In DNA form, the CDR3 reads TGTGCCAGCAGCGTAGGGACACGGTCTACAGGGGAGTACTTC.

The rearrangement uses TRBV5-4 and TRBJ2-2; perhaps TRBD1 as D (6 bases). Germline V gene data show CDR1 as SGHNT and CDR2 as YYREEE (reference sequence). This CDR3 contains 15 residues. V was clipped by 1 base and J by 6 bases, with 13 bases between them. The CDR3 DNA reads as TGTGCCAGCAGCTTGTACAGGGCAAACGCCGGGGAGCTGTTTTTT. Amino acids: CASSLYRANAGELFF.

This chain links TRBV5-6 with TRBJ2-2; a possible D gene is TRBD1 (5 bases). Trimming took off 5 bases at V and 4 bases at J, with 18 bases between the two ends. Germline values: CDR1 SGHDT, CDR2 YYEEEE. The CDR3 has 16 residues. In DNA, the CDR3 is TGTGCCAGCAGGCTAACAGGCGCCCGCATCACCGGGGAGCTGTTTTTT. Protein: CASRLTGARITGELFF.

J is TRBJ2-5 and V is TRBV5-1; 7 nucleotides align to TRBD2. Trimming removed 0 bases from V and 5 bases from J; junction bases left unmatched: 7. Per the germline V gene, CDR1 is SGHRS and CDR2 is YFSETQ. CDR3 length: 15 residues. CDR3 loop: CASSLAGRSQETQYF. The CDR3 region has the DNA TGCGCCAGCAGCTTGGCCGGGAGGTCCCAGGAGACCCAGTACTTC. The whole variable domain, filled in from reference TRBV5-1 and TRBJ2-5, reads KAGVTQTPRYLIKTRGQQVTLSCSPISGHRSVSWYQQTPGQGLQFLFEYFSETQRNKGNFPGRFSGRQFSNSRSEMNVSTLELGDSALYLCASSLAGRSQETQYFGPGTRLLVL.

The chain links TRBV9 to TRBJ1-3; 7 bases are shared with TRBD1. The CDR3 extends over 15 amino acids. Germline assignment: CDR1 SGDLS and CDR2 YYNGEE. Trimming cost V 3 bases and J 4 bases; bases outside gene matches: 7. The CDR3 spells CASSAQTGQGNTIYF. Here the CDR3 DNA reads TGTGCCAGCAGCGCCCAGACAGGGCAGGGAAACACCATATATTTT.

The chain is built from TRBV19 and TRBJ2-1, with D uncertain. The CDR3 extends over 12 amino acids. The germline V gene has CDR1 LNHDA and CDR2 SQIVND (reference sequence). V was clipped by 4 bases and J by 10 bases, with 11 bases between them. CDR3 loop: CASSNVPSEQFF. The CDR3 nucleotides are TGTGCCAGTAGTAATGTCCCTTCGGAGCAGTTCTTC.

The V gene is TRBV29-1, the J gene TRBJ1-2; 8 positions agree with TRBD1. V was clipped by 7 bases and J by 3 bases; unmatched bases: 4. Per the germline V gene, CDR1 is SQVTM and CDR2 is ANQGSEA. The CDR3 extends over 12 amino acids. The CDR3 reads CSEQTGDYGYTF. The DNA of the CDR3 is TGCAGCGAACAGACAGGGGACTATGGCTACACCTTC.

The chain carries TRBV7-3 and TRBJ2-2, with 14 bases identical to TRBD2. Germline V gene sequence: CDR1 SGHTA, CDR2 FQGTGA. V gave up 5 bases and J gave up 6 bases; unmatched junction bases: 8. The CDR3 is 17 amino acids. The CDR3 DNA sequence: TGTGCCAGCAGCCCCATACCGACTAGCGGGGGGGCCGGGGAGCTGTTTTTT. This gives the protein CASSPIPTSGGAGELFF.

This chain links TRBV6-5 with TRBJ2-7; tentatively, D is TRBD2 (6 bases). This CDR3 contains 13 residues. The germline CDR1 and CDR2 sequences are MNHEY and SVGAGI. Trimming took off 5 bases at V and 0 bases at J, with 8 bases between the two ends. The CDR3: CASSPGGSYEQYF. The CDR3, as DNA: TGTGCCAGCAGTCCCGGGGGCTCCTACGAGCAGTACTTC.

V and J are TRBV10-3 and TRBJ1-2, with a tentative D call TRBD1 (5 bases). The V gene's germline CDR1 is ENHRY and CDR2 SYGVKD. Trimming removed 6 bases from V and 6 bases from J, with 11 bases in between. This CDR3 comprises 12 residues. CDR3 in amino acids: CAIRQASDGYTF. In DNA, the CDR3 is TGTGCCATCAGACAGGCTTCGGATGGCTACACCTTC.

This clone was counted once. The V and J genes are TRBV5-6 and TRBJ2-7, with 8 bases that match TRBD2. Trimming took 2 bases from V and 2 from J; bases not matched to a gene: 6. This CDR3 spans 15 amino acids. The germline CDR1 and CDR2 sequences are SGHDT and YYEEEE. Here the CDR3 DNA reads TGTGCCAGCAGCTTCGGGGGGGGGCTCCCCTACGAGCAGTACTTC. Translated: CASSFGGGLPYEQYF.

This chain links TRBV5-1 with TRBJ2-3; 12 bases fit TRBD2. Trimming took 4 bases from V and 5 from J; bases not matched to a gene: 11. The CDR3 covers 17 residues. Germline CDR1 and CDR2: SGHRS and YFSETQ. CDR3 amino acids: CASSRLASGGAIDTQYF. In DNA form, the CDR3 reads TGCGCCAGCAGCCGCCTCGCTAGCGGGGGGGCCATAGATACGCAGTATTTT.

The V call is TRBV6-4, the J call TRBJ1-5, with no clear D. V lost 2 bases and J 5 bases, leaving 16 bases between the germline ends. CDR1 and CDR2 (germline): MRHNA, SNTAGT. The CDR3 contains 16 residues. The CDR3 DNA reads as TGTGCCAGCAGTGACACGAGGGAGGAGAAAGATCAGCCCCAGCATTTT. Encoded protein: CASSDTREEKDQPQHF.

J is TRBJ2-1 and V is TRBV5-1, with TRBD2 identical over 8 bases. This CDR3 has 15 amino acids. The germline CDR1 and CDR2 sequences are SGHRS and YFSETQ. With 4 bases clipped from V and 2 bases from J, the junction kept 5 bases outside the gene matches. CDR3 region: CASSPTSAPYNEQFF. CDR3 sequence (DNA): TGCGCCAGCAGCCCGACTAGCGCGCCCTACAATGAGCAGTTCTTC. Full variable domain (missing parts from reference TRBV5-1 and TRBJ2-1): KAGVTQTPRYLIKTRGQQVTLSCSPISGHRSVSWYQQTPGQGLQFLFEYFSETQRNKGNFPGRFSGRQFSNSRSEMNVSTLELGDSALYLCASSPTSAPYNEQFFGPGTRLTVL.

The rearrangement links TRBV7-3 to TRBJ2-2; D is perhaps TRBD2 (5 bases). The germline V gene encodes CDR1 SGHTA and CDR2 FQGTGA. The CDR3 consists of 14 residues. Trimming left V 5 bases short and J 3 bases short, with 10 bases between. The CDR3 coding sequence is TGTGCCAGCAGCCCAAAGAGGGACACCGGGGAGCTGTTTTTT. Translating gives CASSPKRDTGELFF.

V gene TRBV10-3 combines with J gene TRBJ2-7; 7 bases align to TRBD2. Germline V lookup: CDR1 ENHRY, CDR2 SYGVKD. After removal of 0 bases from V and 2 bases from J, the junction contained 4 bases not matched to a gene. The CDR3 loop spans 15 amino acids. The CDR3 nucleotides are TGTGCCATCAGTGAGTCCGGGAGGCCCCCCTACGAGCAGTACTTC. This sequence encodes CAISESGRPPYEQYF.

V gene TRBV6-5 combines with J gene TRBJ2-7, with TRBD2 matching over 7 bases. There are 12 residues in the CDR3. V shed 2 bases and J 7 bases; nucleotides not matched to a gene: 2. Germline V lookup: CDR1 MNHEY, CDR2 SVGAGI. The CDR3 nucleotides read TGTGCCAGCAGTTACGGGGGAGGGGAGCAGTACTTC. It codes for CASSYGGGEQYF.

The gene calls are TRBV14 and TRBJ1-1; 7 nucleotides agree with TRBD1. J was trimmed by 3 bases and V by 1 base; bases with no gene match: 2. Germline V gene sequence: CDR1 SGHDN, CDR2 FVKESK. The CDR3 extends over 14 amino acids. As DNA, the CDR3 is TGTGCCAGCAGCCAAGGACAGGGTTACACTGAAGCTTTCTTT. Encoded protein: CASSQGQGYTEAFF.

As to this clone: The same CDR3 is also encoded by other DNA sequences in this sample. The chain employs TRBV19 and TRBJ1-1, with 9 positions matching TRBD1. This CDR3 region has 15 residues. V was clipped by 3 bases and J by 1 base; unmatched bases: 3. The germline V gene encodes CDR1 LNHDA and CDR2 SQIVND (reference sequence). Here the CDR3 reads CASSIRGQGNTEAFF. The CDR3 DNA follows: TGTGCCAGTAGTATTCGGGGACAGGGGAACACTGAAGCTTTCTTT.

The chain couples TRBV18 to TRBJ1-1; no reliable D call. Germline V gene sequence: CDR1 KGHSH, CDR2 LQKENI. The CDR3 loop spans 15 amino acids. The V and J ends lost 3 bases and 1 base respectively, with 12 bases between them. The CDR3 sequence: CASSPPGQPNTEAFF. The CDR3, as DNA: TGTGCCAGCTCACCTCCAGGTCAGCCGAACACTGAAGCTTTCTTT.

The chain joins TRBV11-1 to TRBJ2-2, with TRBD2 identical over 8 bases. The trim removed 5 bases at V and 6 bases at J, leaving 11 bases unmatched. CDR3 length equals 16 residues. Germline values: CDR1 SGHAT, CDR2 FQDESV (reference sequence). The CDR3 DNA reads TGTGCCAGCAGCACCCACGGGGGGGCAGTTCCCGGGGAGCTGTTTTTT. It codes for CASSTHGGAVPGELFF.

This clone was seen only once. The chain has TRBV2 and TRBJ2-7, with D perhaps matching TRBD2 (6 bases). Germline V gene data show CDR1 as SNHLY and CDR2 as FYNNEI. Trimming took 6 bases from V and 2 from J, leaving 14 bases between them. The CDR3 sequence is 14 residues long. CDR3 region: CASRMGRGAYEQYF. The DNA for the CDR3 is TGTGCCAGCAGAATGGGGCGGGGAGCCTACGAGCAGTACTTC. The entire variable domain, with the rest obtained from reference TRBV2 and TRBJ2-7, is as follows: EPEVTQTPSHQVTQMGQEVILRCVPISNHLYFYWYRQILGQKVEFLVSFYNNEISEKSEIFDDQFSVERPDGSNFTLKIRSTKLEDSAMYFCASRMGRGAYEQYFGPGTRLTVT.

The rearrangement links TRBV14 to TRBJ2-6; a weak D match, TRBD2 (5 bases). Deletions cut 10 bases from V and 4 bases from J, with 17 bases between. The CDR3 loop spans 15 amino acids. From germline, CDR1 is SGHDN and CDR2 FVKESK. CDR3: CATQRRAGGANVLTF. For the CDR3, the DNA is TGTGCCACCCAAAGGCGGGCGGGCGGGGCCAACGTCCTGACTTTC. The full variable domain, rest sourced from reference TRBV14 and TRBJ2-6, is EAGVTQFPSHSVIEKGQTVTLRCDPISGHDNLYWYRRVMGKEIKFLLHFVKESKQDESGMPNNRFLAERTGGTYSTLKVQPAELEDSGVYFCATQRRAGGANVLTFGAGSRLTVL.

This chain uses TRBV10-3 with TRBJ2-5; 8 bases are a match to TRBD2. J lost 4 bases, V lost 8 bases, and 6 bases had no gene match. This CDR3 spans 13 amino acids. The germline V gene has CDR1 ENHRY and CDR2 SYGVKD. CDR3 sequence: CAIGGLAGETQYF. The CDR3 DNA follows: TGTGCCATCGGCGGGCTAGCGGGAGAGACCCAGTACTTC.

CDR3 amino acids: CSAEGTVNTEAFF. DNA of the CDR3: TGCAGCGCAGAGGGTACGGTGAACACTGAAGCTTTCTTT. The chain joins TRBV29-1 to TRBJ1-1, with unresolved D. The CDR3 runs 13 residues. V lost 7 bases, J lost 0 bases, and 12 bases lay in between. CDR1 and CDR2 (germline): SQVTM, ANQGSEA.

V usage is TRBV7-9 and J usage is TRBJ2-7; 9 bases map to TRBD1. The CDR3 contains 16 residues. CDR1 is SEHNR, CDR2 FQNEAQ, per germline (reference sequence). V gave up 5 bases and J gave up 4 bases; unmatched junction bases: 12. As DNA, the CDR3 is TGTGCCAGCAGCCCGCCTTCCGGGACAGGGTTTTACGAGCAGTACTTC. It translates to CASSPPSGTGFYEQYF.